Listed here is a single TCR beta chain. Its antigen is not identified. Compared with germline, one end of the junction differs, possibly owing to a read error. This CDR3 has 12 residues. Per the germline V gene, CDR1 is MNHNS and CDR2 is SASEGT. The data stem from a study of tumor-infiltrating lymphocytes in primary liver carcinoma. Study-wide context: Maximum tumor diameters ranged from roughly 4.2 to 10 cm, stage T1-T3 N0M0. Each sample had roughly 3.65 to 7.13 million productive TCRbeta reads regardless of tissue type. Study-level points and caveats: The top-250-clone fraction was significantly higher in tumors than in blood (p = 0.039).

Out of unsorted whole blood came the blood RNA, and germline DNA was extracted as well. TCR beta cDNA came from around 0.5 ug total RNA, primed with a constant-region primer. Nested multiplex PCR, run for three rounds with slightly modified ARM-PCR, yielded TCR beta libraries. TRBV1-TRBV30 forward and Cbeta reverse primers drove the first two roughly 10-cycle rounds. Each CDR3 protein is one row after TCRdb ran MiXCR on the multiplex PCR reads. The data hold 180,000 or so distinct CDR3 sequences, with roughly 60% observed a single time. This receptor was taken from a man aged 35-49 years with primary liver carcinoma and hepatitis B virus infection. The sample was peripheral blood. This chain joins TRBV6-1 and TRBJ2-1; D may be TRBD1 (7 bases). The CDR3 is CASSGDRSGQSF. Here the CDR3 DNA reads TGTGCCAGCAGTGGGGACAGAAGCGGGCAGTCCTTC.